This T cell receptor beta chain derives from a study of T cell responses to AZD1222 COVID-19 vaccine. Study-level findings and limits: Spike-specific TCR breadth and depth both grew after two AZD1222 doses. Nearly half of spike-specific TCRs reportedly target variant regions that are unmutated in the B.1.351 and B.1.1.7 variants.

V trimming: 6 bases; J trimming: 5 bases; junction bases outside the gene matches: 8. The CDR3 is made up of 15 amino acids. In germline, CDR1 is ENHRY, CDR2 SYGVKD. Regarding this clone: What it binds is unknown.

Pooled in the analysis were second doses at about 4 or about 12 weeks. Using immunoSEQ multiplex PCR, the repertoire was profiled, and TCRdb retains in-frame clones only, with some absent. The top ten hold around 28% of the sample, which has tens of thousands of clones, around 80% seen once. This TCR came from an adult who received the AZD1222 COVID-19 vaccine. The sequencing here drew on peripheral blood, taken 28 days after the second AZD1222 dose. The V and J genes are TRBV10-3 and TRBJ2-1; 9 positions match TRBD1. For the CDR3, the DNA is TGTGCCATCAGATTGGGACAGGGACCGAACAATGAGCAGTTCTTC. As protein: CAIRLGQGPNNEQFF.